This passage covers 32 T cell receptor beta chains from one sample sequenced in a study of identical twins. TCRdb recomputed calls from the 5' RACE reads with MiXCR, one row per CDR3 protein. This table holds under 350,000 distinct CDR3 sequences, over 8.5% found once. These data were also filed under a second study, of yellow fever vaccine responses in identical twins.

What was sequenced was CD8+ T cells sorted from blood. Every receptor here comes from a woman in her late teens or twenties in good health.

This clonotype was seen more than once but under ten times. The chain is built from TRBV10-1 and TRBJ2-5; tentatively, D is TRBD1 or TRBD2 (5 bases each). Trimming stripped 0 bases from V and 2 bases from J, with 10 bases between. The CDR3 sequence is 15 residues long. Germline loops: CDR1 WNHNN, CDR2 SYGVQD (reference sequence). In DNA form, the CDR3 reads TGCGCCAGCAGTGAGTCCGGGACCCCACAAGAGACCCAGTACTTC. As protein: CASSESGTPQETQYF.

This clonotype was observed at least ten times. The gene calls are TRBV15 and TRBJ1-1; maybe TRBD1 (5 bases). In germline, CDR1 is LNHNV, CDR2 YYDKDF (reference sequence). V lost 1 base to trimming and J lost 4 bases, with 7 bases between them. This CDR3 is built from 13 residues. The CDR3 DNA reads TGTGCCACCAGCAGAGTTGGGGGCACTGAAGCTTTCTTT. Protein sequence: CATSRVGGTEAFF. Variable domain in full (rest from reference TRBV15 and TRBJ1-1): DAMVIQNPRYQVTQFGKPVTLSCSQTLNHNVMYWYQQKSSQAPKLLFHYYDKDFNNEADTPDNFQSRRPNTSFCFLDIRSPGLGDTAMYLCATSRVGGTEAFFGQGTRLTVV.

The table lists this clonotype with many counts. The rearrangement uses TRBV6-1 and TRBJ2-2; D tentatively fits TRBD1 or TRBD2 (5 bases each). Trimming removed 7 bases at V and 4 bases at J, with 19 bases between. The germline V gene encodes CDR1 MNHNS and CDR2 SASEGT. The CDR3 has 16 residues. In DNA, the CDR3 is TGTGCCAGCACTCCCCGGGACCGTACGTCCACCGGGGAGCTGTTTTTT. Translation gives CASTPRDRTSTGELFF.

The chain is built from TRBV3-1 and TRBJ1-5; the D is unclear. Trimming stripped 1 base from V and 0 bases from J, with 4 bases between. This CDR3 region has 14 residues. CDR1 and CDR2 from the germline V gene are LGHDT and YNNKEL (reference sequence). The chain's CDR3 is CASSQVLSNQPQHF. CDR3 nucleotides: TGTGCCAGCAGCCAAGTCCTTAGCAATCAGCCCCAGCATTTT.

In this sample, this clonotype turned up a few times. This chain joins TRBV6-5 and TRBJ2-2; the D is unclear. V lost 1 base, J lost 6 bases, and 9 bases lay in between. Looked up from germline, CDR1 is MNHEY and CDR2 is SVGAGI. This CDR3 comprises 14 residues. In DNA, the CDR3 is TGTGCCAGCAGTTACTACCAGTTTGCCGGGGAGCTGTTTTTT. Its protein product is CASSYYQFAGELFF.

V usage is TRBV4-3 and J usage is TRBJ2-1; 8 bases are shared with TRBD2. The CDR3 sequence is 15 residues long. Losses at the gene ends were 1 base for V and 8 bases for J; bases not matched to a gene: 7. In germline, CDR1 is LGHNA, CDR2 YSLEER. CDR3 region: CASSQVGLAADEQFF. For the CDR3, the DNA is TGCGCCAGCAGCCAAGTTGGACTAGCTGCCGATGAGCAGTTCTTC.

CDR3 loop: CASRETREFYGYTF. In DNA, the CDR3 is TGTGCCAGCAGGGAAACCCGGGAGTTCTATGGCTACACCTTC. This chain uses TRBV12-3 or TRBV12-4 with TRBJ1-2; no reliable D call. Trimming shortened V by 6 bases and J by 4 bases, and 15 bases separated the two germline ends. CDR3 length: 14 amino acids.

This clonotype came up many times. The chain carries TRBV6-2 or TRBV6-3 and TRBJ2-1, with a tentative D call TRBD2 (5 bases). The CDR3 totals 15 residues. Germline V lookup: CDR1 MNHEY, CDR2 SVGEGT. Trimming left V 6 bases short and J 2 bases short, with 14 bases between. In nucleotides, the CDR3 is TGTGCCAGCAGCTACGGGGTGAGGCCCTACAATGAGCAGTTCTTC. It is translated as CASSYGVRPYNEQFF.

The J gene is TRBJ2-3, the V gene TRBV30; no clear D gene. The CDR3 is 12 amino acids. The V end lost 0 bases, the J end lost 6 bases, and 7 bases lay between the germline ends. Germline V lookup: CDR1 GTSNPN, CDR2 SVGIG (reference sequence). This chain's CDR3 is CAWSVVADTQYF. DNA of the CDR3: TGTGCCTGGAGTGTAGTTGCGGATACGCAGTATTTT.

There are a few counts of this clonotype. The chain recombines TRBV27 with TRBJ2-7, with 8 bases identical to TRBD2. V shed 4 bases and J 3 bases; nucleotides not matched to a gene: 5. Germline values: CDR1 MNHEY, CDR2 SMNVEV (reference sequence). The CDR3 covers 14 residues. CDR3 amino acids: CASSYGTSNYEQYF. CDR3 coding DNA: TGTGCCAGCAGTTATGGGACTAGTAACTACGAGCAGTACTTC.

The V call is TRBV28, the J call TRBJ2-3; 8 nucleotides align to TRBD2. V shed 2 bases and J 5 bases; nucleotides not matched to a gene: 6. CDR1 and CDR2 (germline): MDHEN, SYDVKM. The CDR3 is 15 residues long. CDR3 DNA sequence: TGTGCCAGCAGTTTAGTTGCGGGAGGCATAGATACGCAGTATTTT. Protein product: CASSLVAGGIDTQYF.

This clonotype was picked up many times. The V call is TRBV12-3 or TRBV12-4, the J call TRBJ2-1; 7 nucleotides line up with TRBD1. With 5 bases clipped from V and 3 bases from J, the junction kept 4 bases outside the gene matches. The CDR3 has 14 amino acids. CDR3 protein: CASSPTGFYNEQFF. Written as DNA, the CDR3 is TGTGCCAGCAGTCCGACAGGGTTCTACAATGAGCAGTTCTTC.

This clonotype was observed a few times. V usage is TRBV7-8 and J usage is TRBJ2-7; 8 positions agree with TRBD2. The CDR3 length is 14 residues. Germline V gene lookup returns CDR1 SGHVS and CDR2 FQNEAQ. The V and J ends lost 1 base and 6 bases, in that order; junction bases with no gene match: 5. CDR3: CASSLDSGDGEQYF. CDR3 sequence (DNA): TGTGCCAGCAGCTTAGATAGCGGGGACGGCGAGCAGTACTTC. Combining the CDR3 with reference TRBV7-8 and TRBJ2-7 gives the whole variable domain GAGVSQSPRYKVAKRGQDVALRCDPISGHVSLFWYQQALGQGPEFLTYFQNEAQLDKSGLPSDRFFAERPEGSVSTLKIQRTQQEDSAVYLCASSLDSGDGEQYFGPGTRLTVT.

This clonotype has more than one count but fewer than ten. The genes are TRBV4-2 and TRBJ2-7; 7 positions match TRBD2. Germline V CDR1 and CDR2: LGHNA, YNFKEQ. V dropped 1 base and J dropped 5; count of bases not matched to a gene: 5. The CDR3 covers 14 residues. CDR3 sequence (DNA): TGTGCCAGCAGCCAAGTTGGGGGGGTCGACGAGCAGTACTTC. Translating gives CASSQVGGVDEQYF.

This clonotype was recorded a few times. The chain combines TRBV24-1 with TRBJ2-1; D gene unclear. V lost 0 bases and J lost 5, with 4 bases in between. This CDR3 contains 13 residues. Germline V lookup: CDR1 KGHDR, CDR2 SFDVKD. The CDR3 DNA reads as TGTGCCACCAGTGATTTGAAGAACAATGAGCAGTTCTTC. This sequence encodes CATSDLKNNEQFF.

This clonotype was seen ten or more times. J is TRBJ1-5 and V is TRBV2; D not resolved. V lost 2 bases to trimming and J lost 0 bases, with 8 bases between them. The germline V gene has CDR1 SNHLY and CDR2 FYNNEI. The CDR3 extends over 15 amino acids. The CDR3 bases are TGTGCCAGCAGTGAACGTCAGAGTAGCAATCAGCCCCAGCATTTT. Amino acids: CASSERQSSNQPQHF. Based on the CDR3 plus reference TRBV2 and TRBJ1-5, the full variable domain is EPEVTQTPSHQVTQMGQEVILRCVPISNHLYFYWYRQILGQKVEFLVSFYNNEISEKSEIFDDQFSVERPDGSNFTLKIRSTKLEDSAMYFCASSERQSSNQPQHFGDGTRLSIL.

The chain couples TRBV27 to TRBJ2-7; D is possibly TRBD1 (5 bases). Germline CDR1 reads MNHEY; CDR2 reads SMNVEV (reference sequence). This CDR3 has 14 amino acids. Trimming took off 3 bases at V and 2 bases at J, with 11 bases between the two ends. The CDR3 spells CASSFLPGTYEQYF. The CDR3 DNA follows: TGTGCCAGCAGTTTTCTTCCAGGGACCTACGAGCAGTACTTC.

This clonotype was detected only a few times. This rearrangement joins TRBV6-2 or TRBV6-3 to TRBJ1-1; D gene uncertain. Germline-derived CDR1 and CDR2 are MNHEY and SVGEGT. CDR3 size: 14 residues. Trimming stripped 2 bases from V and 0 bases from J, with 7 bases between. CDR3: CASSYKALNTEAFF. The CDR3 region has the DNA TGTGCCAGCAGTTACAAAGCCCTGAACACTGAAGCTTTCTTT.

The chain links TRBV12-3 or TRBV12-4 to TRBJ2-2; D ambiguous. Trimming removed 8 bases at V and 4 bases at J, with 8 bases between. This CDR3 is 12 amino acids long. The CDR3 sequence: CASRPGTGELFF. The CDR3 DNA is TGTGCCAGCCGTCCGGGCACCGGGGAGCTGTTTTTT.

In this sample, this clonotype turned up many times. This sequence joins TRBV5-1 and TRBJ2-7; tentative D call: TRBD2 (5 bases). The CDR3 has 13 amino acids. The germline V gene encodes CDR1 SGHRS and CDR2 YFSETQ. The germline V and J ends were trimmed by 0 bases and 4 bases, with 8 bases remaining between them. CDR3 DNA: TGCGCCAGCAGCTTGGCCGACTATTACGAGCAGTACTTC. Its translation: CASSLADYYEQYF.

This clonotype was seen ten or more times. The chain combines TRBV29-1 with TRBJ2-7; 14 bases map to TRBD2. The V gene's germline CDR1 is SQVTM and CDR2 ANQGSEA. The CDR3 runs 15 residues. The junction had 9 bases not matched to a gene; V was cut back by 6 bases and J by 5 bases. CDR3 amino acids: CSVTGLAGVGHEQYF. The CDR3 bases are TGCAGCGTCACGGGACTAGCGGGAGTCGGCCACGAGCAGTACTTC.

This clonotype has more than one count but fewer than ten. The chain links TRBV4-3 to TRBJ2-2; tentative D call: TRBD1 (6 bases). V gave up 1 base and J gave up 5 bases, with 14 bases separating them. The germline CDR1 and CDR2 sequences are LGHNA and YSLEER. The CDR3 is 16 residues long. The CDR3 is CASSQAPDRRTGELFF. The CDR3 nucleotides read TGCGCCAGCAGCCAAGCACCTGACAGGCGGACCGGGGAGCTGTTTTTT.

This clonotype came up a few times. V is TRBV27 and J is TRBJ2-7, with 9 positions matching TRBD2. Germline V CDR1 and CDR2: MNHEY, SMNVEV (reference sequence). After removal of 0 bases from V and 6 bases from J, the junction contained 6 bases not matched to a gene. The CDR3 runs 15 residues. CDR3 bases: TGTGCCAGCAGTTTATCCACTAGCGGGCGGTCCGAGCAGTACTTC. Translating it yields CASSLSTSGRSEQYF.

This clonotype was observed a handful of times. The V call is TRBV2, the J call TRBJ2-1; 8 bases match TRBD2. This CDR3 is 14 amino acids long. The germline V gene has CDR1 SNHLY and CDR2 FYNNEI. V was pared by 6 bases and J by 9 bases, with 10 bases of the junction left unmatched. CDR3 region: CASRAGTSALEQFF. The CDR3 DNA follows: TGTGCCAGCAGGGCCGGGACTAGTGCCCTTGAGCAGTTCTTC. The whole variable domain, remainder taken from reference TRBV2 and TRBJ2-1, is EPEVTQTPSHQVTQMGQEVILRCVPISNHLYFYWYRQILGQKVEFLVSFYNNEISEKSEIFDDQFSVERPDGSNFTLKIRSTKLEDSAMYFCASRAGTSALEQFFGPGTRLTVL.

The chain employs TRBV6-2 or TRBV6-3 and TRBJ2-1; unclear D gene. Trimming pared 0 bases from V and 1 base from J, leaving 16 bases between. The V gene's germline CDR1 is MNHEY and CDR2 SVGEGT. The CDR3 is made up of 18 amino acids. The DNA of the CDR3 is TGTGCCAGCAGTTACTCGGACGACCCCCTTAGGTCCTACAATGAGCAGTTCTTC. Its protein product is CASSYSDDPLRSYNEQFF.

This clonotype occurred a few times. The chain employs TRBV7-2 and TRBJ2-7; unclear D gene. Germline values: CDR1 SGHTA, CDR2 FQGNSA. V was cut by 5 bases and J by 6 bases, with 20 bases left in between. The CDR3 is made up of 15 amino acids. The CDR3 DNA sequence: TGTGCCAGCAGCACCGGACCTAAAAACACCGGCGAGCAGTACTTC. Protein product: CASSTGPKNTGEQYF. The variable domain in full, with the rest retrieved from reference TRBV7-2 and TRBJ2-7, is GAGVSQSPSNKVTEKGKDVELRCDPISGHTALYWYRQSLGQGLEFLIYFQGNSAPDKSGLPSDRFSAERTGGSVSTLTIQRTQQEDSAVYLCASSTGPKNTGEQYFGPGTRLTVT.

On this clonotype: A much larger clone differs from this one at a single base, so this may be a read error. The chain couples TRBV20-1 to TRBJ2-3; 7 bases are shared with TRBD2. Germline V lookup: CDR1 DFQATT, CDR2 SNEGSKA (reference sequence). Losses at the gene ends were 0 bases for V and 7 bases for J; bases not matched to a gene: 7. The CDR3 has 14 amino acids. The CDR3 region has the DNA TGCAGTGCTAGAGATATGTCGGGGGGAAATACGCAGTATTTT. As protein: CSARDMSGGNTQYF.

This clonotype was picked up many times. The chain has TRBV10-3 and TRBJ2-1; 10 bases line up with TRBD2. Germline V gene data show CDR1 as ENHRY and CDR2 as SYGVKD. Unmatched junction bases numbered 3, after V lost 3 bases and J lost 4 bases. The CDR3 has 15 residues. CDR3 nucleotide sequence: TGTGCCATCAGTGAAACTAGCGGGAATTACAATGAGCAGTTCTTC. Amino acids: CAISETSGNYNEQFF.

Worth noting for this clonotype: Mismatch with germline at one junction end may stem from a read error. J is TRBJ2-1 and V is TRBV4-2; 8 bases line up with TRBD2. The CDR3 sequence is 15 residues long. Germline CDR1 LGHNA, CDR2 YNFKEQ. The CDR3: CASSQLGLGYNDQFF. Written as DNA, the CDR3 is TGTGCCAGCAGCCAATTGGGACTAGGCTACAATGATCAGTTCTTC.

The V and J genes are TRBV4-3 and TRBJ2-7; either TRBD1 or TRBD2 may supply D (6 bases each). The CDR3 spans 14 residues. Germline V gene sequence: CDR1 LGHNA, CDR2 YSLEER. V lost 0 bases and J 6 bases, leaving 12 bases between the germline ends. CDR3 residues: CASSQDRKGGEQYF. The CDR3 coding sequence is TGCGCCAGCAGCCAAGACAGGAAGGGGGGCGAGCAGTACTTC.

Here the CDR3 DNA reads TGCGCCAGCAGCCAGGGAAGGCTGGGAGATGAGCAGTTCTTC. Protein: CASSQGRLGDEQFF. The V and J genes are TRBV4-3 and TRBJ2-1; D is perhaps TRBD2 (5 bases). Germline CDR1 reads LGHNA; CDR2 reads YSLEER. The CDR3 totals 14 residues. The V end lost 3 bases, the J end lost 8 bases, and 14 bases lay between the germline ends.

The chain has TRBV9 and TRBJ2-7, with 10 positions matching TRBD1. The CDR3 loop spans 15 amino acids. The germline V gene encodes CDR1 SGDLS and CDR2 YYNGEE. Germline trimming cut 6 bases from V and 5 bases from J; bases unmatched to any gene: 11. CDR3: CASTPGQGVSHEQYF. In DNA, the CDR3 is TGTGCCAGCACCCCCGGACAGGGGGTATCCCACGAGCAGTACTTC. The full variable domain, in which reference TRBV9 and TRBJ2-7 provide the parts outside the CDR3, is DSGVTQTPKHLITATGQRVTLRCSPRSGDLSVYWYQQSLDQGLQFLIQYYNGEERAKGNILERFSAQQFPDLHSELNLSSLELGDSALYFCASTPGQGVSHEQYFGPGTRLTVT.